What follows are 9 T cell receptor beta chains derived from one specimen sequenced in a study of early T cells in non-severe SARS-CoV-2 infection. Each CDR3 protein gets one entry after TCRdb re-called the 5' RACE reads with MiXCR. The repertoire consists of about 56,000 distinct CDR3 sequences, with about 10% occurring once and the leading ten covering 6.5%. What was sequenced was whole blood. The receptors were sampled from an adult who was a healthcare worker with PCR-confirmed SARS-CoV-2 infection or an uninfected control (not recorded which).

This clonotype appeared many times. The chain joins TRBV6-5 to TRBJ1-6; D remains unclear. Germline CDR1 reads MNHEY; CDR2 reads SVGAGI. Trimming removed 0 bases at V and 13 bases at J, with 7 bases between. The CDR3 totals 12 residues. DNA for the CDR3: TGTGCCAGCAGTTACTCCCGACGGCCCCTCCACTTT. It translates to CASSYSRRPLHF.

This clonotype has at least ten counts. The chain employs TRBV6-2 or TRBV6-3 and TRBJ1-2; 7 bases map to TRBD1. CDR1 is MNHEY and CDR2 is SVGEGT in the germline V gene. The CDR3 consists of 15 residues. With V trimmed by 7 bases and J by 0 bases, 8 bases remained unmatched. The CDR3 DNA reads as TGTGCCAGCACCCCGGGACAGACCTCTAACTATGGCTACACCTTC. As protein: CASTPGQTSNYGYTF.

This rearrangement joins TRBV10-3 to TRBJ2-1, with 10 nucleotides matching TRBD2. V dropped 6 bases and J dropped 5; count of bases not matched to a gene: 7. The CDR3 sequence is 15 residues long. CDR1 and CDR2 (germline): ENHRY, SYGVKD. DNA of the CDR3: TGTGCCATCAGAACCGGGACTAGCGTTAACAATGAGCAGTTCTTC. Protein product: CAIRTGTSVNNEQFF.

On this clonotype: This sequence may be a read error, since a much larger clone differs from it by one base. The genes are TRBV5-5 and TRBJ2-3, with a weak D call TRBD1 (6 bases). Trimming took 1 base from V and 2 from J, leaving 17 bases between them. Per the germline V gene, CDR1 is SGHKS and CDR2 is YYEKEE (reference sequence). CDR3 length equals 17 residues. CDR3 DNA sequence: TGTGCCAGCAGCTTGAGACAGGCCGCATGGGACACAGATACGCAGTATTTT. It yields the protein CASSLRQAAWDTDTQYF.

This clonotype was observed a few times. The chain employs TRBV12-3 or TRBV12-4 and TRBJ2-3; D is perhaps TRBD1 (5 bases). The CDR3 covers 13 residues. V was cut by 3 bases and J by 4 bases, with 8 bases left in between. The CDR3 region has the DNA TGTGCCAGCAGTTTTCAGGGTTCAGATACGCAGTATTTT. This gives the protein CASSFQGSDTQYF.

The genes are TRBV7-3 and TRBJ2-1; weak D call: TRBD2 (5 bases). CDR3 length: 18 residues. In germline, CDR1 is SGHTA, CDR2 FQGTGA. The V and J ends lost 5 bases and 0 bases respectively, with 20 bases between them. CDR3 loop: CASSPKVPGKSSYNEQFF. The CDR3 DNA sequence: TGTGCCAGCAGCCCCAAAGTTCCCGGGAAGAGCTCCTACAATGAGCAGTTCTTC.

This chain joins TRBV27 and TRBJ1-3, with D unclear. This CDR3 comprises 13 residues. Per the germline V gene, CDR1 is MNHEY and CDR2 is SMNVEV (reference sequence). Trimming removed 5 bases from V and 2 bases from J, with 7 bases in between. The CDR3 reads CASSPLTGNTIYF. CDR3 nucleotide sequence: TGTGCCAGCAGTCCCCTTACTGGAAACACCATATATTTT.

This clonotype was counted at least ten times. The CDR3 nucleotides are TGTGCCAGCAGTTTCGAGACAGGACCCTACGAGCAGTACTTC. This gives the protein CASSFETGPYEQYF. V usage is TRBV12-3 or TRBV12-4 and J usage is TRBJ2-7; a possible D gene is TRBD1 (6 bases). The CDR3 contains 14 residues. Trimming pared 3 bases from V and 2 bases from J, leaving 11 bases between.

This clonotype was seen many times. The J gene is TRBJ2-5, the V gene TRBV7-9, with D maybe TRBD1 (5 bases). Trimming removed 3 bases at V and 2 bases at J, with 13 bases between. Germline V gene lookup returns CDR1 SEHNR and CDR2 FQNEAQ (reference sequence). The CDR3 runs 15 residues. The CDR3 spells CASSFFQGRQETQYF. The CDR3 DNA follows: TGTGCCAGCAGCTTCTTCCAGGGCCGACAAGAGACCCAGTACTTC.